A single T cell receptor (beta chain) is shown here with its context. Its antigen is currently unknown. This sample was taken from a study of OX40 agonist ivuxolimab in advanced cancers. Across the study: Six ivuxolimab dose levels, 0.01 to 10 mg/kg, were given intravenously every 2 weeks. Three partial responders included one hepatocellular carcinoma patient and two cutaneous melanoma patients. General study findings and limits: Near-lowest levels of clonal expansion characterized partial responders at 0.1-3.0 mg/kg. The CD4+ and CD8+ T cells in the blood had expanded clonally by week 6 at 0.1 to 3.0 mg/kg.

Profiling relied on immunoSEQ multiplex PCR, and the TCRdb table lists in-frame clones only, not all of them. Of 100,000 to 130,000 clones detected, approximately 90% appear once; the ten largest clones hold under 0.85%. The J segment lost 0 bases and the V segment lost 5 bases, leaving 10 bases of the junction unmatched. Germline V gene sequence: CDR1 LNHDA, CDR2 SQIVND (reference sequence). This CDR3 has 17 amino acids. Sequences were derived from CD4+ or CD8+ T cells sorted from blood, sampled in a trial of the OX40 agonist ivuxolimab. This sequence was found in an adult with an advanced solid tumor such as melanoma, head and neck, liver or kidney cancer. The rearrangement joins TRBV19 to TRBJ1-5, with TRBD1 matching over 7 bases. CDR3 amino acids: CASSLYGTENSNQPQHF. CDR3 nucleotide sequence: TGTGCCAGTAGTCTCTACGGGACAGAGAATAGCAATCAGCCCCAGCATTTT.